Listed below are T cell receptor beta chains from one sample, sequenced in a study of OX40 agonist ivuxolimab in advanced cancers. Measured with immunoSEQ multiplex PCR; TCRdb has only the in-frame clones, and not every one. The sample holds under 50,000 clones; about 90% are singletons and the top ten take 15%. This material consisted of CD4+ or CD8+ T cells sorted from blood, taken in a trial of the OX40 agonist ivuxolimab. The source of these receptors is an adult with an advanced solid tumor such as melanoma, head and neck, liver or kidney cancer. The CDR3 runs from the conserved cysteine through the conserved F or W. Fields, in order: CDR3 protein, V gene, J gene.

CASSQVFPAGETKNIQYF	TRBV4-1	TRBJ2-4
CASSHLDRANTEAFF	TRBV14	TRBJ1-1
CASSLPIAEAFF	TRBV28	TRBJ1-1
CASSLPGTRDWETQYF	TRBV5-4	TRBJ2-5
CASSIKAGYEQYF	TRBV19	TRBJ2-7
CASSLDSAVGTEAFF	TRBV11-3	TRBJ1-1
CASSLFGTDNYGYTF	TRBV7-9	TRBJ1-2
CSVVDRVSGNTIYF	TRBV29-1	TRBJ1-3
CASTLRGARDTEAFF	TRBV13	TRBJ1-1
CSVGPPAGWADTQYF	TRBV29-1	TRBJ2-3
CASSDSTSTDTQYF	TRBV2	TRBJ2-3
CASSYGQGYTF	TRBV6-1	TRBJ1-2
CASSPGQGAGQPQHF	TRBV5-4	TRBJ1-5
CASSSGQTTYEQYF	TRBV2	TRBJ2-7
CATALFSTDTQYF	TRBV19	TRBJ2-3
CASSLAAVQETQYF	TRBV5-4	TRBJ2-5
CASWDTSYEQYF	TRBV6-5	TRBJ2-7
CASSFIGQPQHF	TRBV7-6	TRBJ1-5
CASSQEYGRVAGELFF	TRBV4-1	TRBJ2-2
CASSLSPTGGYTF	TRBV7-8	TRBJ1-2
CASSSVGGEGTEAFF	TRBV7-6	TRBJ1-1
CASSLIRGRDEQYF	TRBV7-8	TRBJ2-7
CASVPDSDNQPQHF	TRBV2	TRBJ1-5
CASSGAGKWTDTQYF	TRBV10-2	TRBJ2-3
CASSYGLNRYGYTF	TRBV6-5	TRBJ1-2
CASSSDGEDEQFF	TRBV11-3	TRBJ2-1
CASSMTSGRYEQYF	TRBV11-2	TRBJ2-7
CASSLEEQQFF	TRBV7-9	TRBJ2-1
CASSQTRGAEAFF	TRBV14	TRBJ1-1
CASSAGDFHLEETQYF	TRBV9	TRBJ2-5
CASTGGGSGNTIYF	TRBV6-5	TRBJ1-3
CATSLPLWEGLSYNEQFF	TRBV15	TRBJ2-1